The rows below give T cell receptor beta chains drawn from one sample of a study of blood T cells in healthy people across ages. One entry per CDR3 protein results from TCRdb running MiXCR on the 5' RACE reads. The sample holds more than 700,000 distinct CDR3 sequences, roughly 50% seen once. Specimen: blood. The receptor set was obtained from a man older than 75 in good health. CDR3s include the opening cysteine and the closing phenylalanine or tryptophan. D genes are given only for firm matches. Clone size is given for some rows only: seen once, a few or many times, or a class if the clone is expanded.

>TRBJ2-7|-|12|-|TRBV2
TGTGCCAGCATTGGGGAAGGGTACGAGCAGTACTTC
CASIGEGYEQYF
>TRBJ1-2|-|12|-|TRBV29-1
TGCAGCGTTGAGGTAGCTAACTATGGCTACACCTTC
CSVEVANYGYTF
>TRBJ2-7|-|18|-|TRBV25-1
TGTGCCAGCAGTGGGTCAGGATGGGGACCCAGCTCCTACAATGGGCAGTACTTC
CASSGSGWGPSSYNGQYF
>TRBJ1-1|once|12|-|TRBV20-1
TGCAGTGCTAGGGACAGCCGGAGTAAAGCTTTCTTT
CSARDSRSKAFF
>TRBJ2-1|few|14|-|TRBV5-1
TGCGCCAGCAGCTTGGCCCAAGCCTACAATGAGCAGTTCTTC
CASSLAQAYNEQFF
>TRBJ1-1|few|14|-|TRBV7-6
TGTGCCAGCAGCTTAGGACACTCGAACACTGAAGCTTTCTTT
CASSLGHSNTEAFF
>TRBJ2-1|-|15|TRBD2|TRBV7-9
TGTGCCAGCAGCCAGATCAGGGCGGGGGACAATGAGCAGTTCTTC
CASSQIRAGDNEQFF
>TRBJ2-7|once|14|-|TRBV12-3/TRBV12-4
TGTGCCAGCAGTGCTACGGCCGTTTCCCACGAGCAGTACTTC
CASSATAVSHEQYF
>TRBJ2-3|-|18|TRBD2|TRBV19
TGTGCCAGTAGTGCCACCTTGGGACTAGCGGGGACCAACAGATACGCGTATTTT
CASSATLGLAGTNRYAYF
>TRBJ2-3|-|15|TRBD2|TRBV29-1
TGCAGCGTTGAAGATCGGAGCGGGAGGGTAGATACGCAGTATTTT
CSVEDRSGRVDTQYF
>TRBJ1-5|once|14|-|TRBV20-1
TGCAGTGCTAGAGGGGGAAATAGCAATCAGCCCCAGCATTTT
CSARGGNSNQPQHF
>TRBJ1-2|-|13|TRBD1|TRBV7-9
TGTGCCAGCAGCTCAGGGACAGCGTATGGCTACACCTTC
CASSSGTAYGYTF
>TRBJ2-5|-|16|TRBD2|TRBV20-1
TGCAGTGCTAGAGATAGAATTGGGACTAGTGGTAATGAGCAGTACTTC
CSARDRIGTSGNEQYF
>TRBJ2-6|-|17|-|TRBV11-1
TGTGCCAGCAGCCACCGGGAAGGGATCCCTGGGGCCAACGTCCTGACTTTC
CASSHREGIPGANVLTF
>TRBJ2-1|few|16|-|TRBV20-1
TGCAGTGCCCCCGGCAGCCCGCGGGTCCGAGGTCAGGAGCAGTTCTTC
CSAPGSPRVRGQEQFF
>TRBJ1-1|-|15|-|TRBV6-1
TGTGCCAGCAGTTTCATACAGGGCCTGAACACTGAAGCTTTCTTT
CASSFIQGLNTEAFF
>TRBJ1-2|few|15|-|TRBV11-2
TGTGCCAGCCGCAGCTTAGCCTTTGGTAACTATGGCTACACCTTC
CASRSLAFGNYGYTF
>TRBJ2-1|-|16|-|TRBV10-3
TGTGCCATCAGTGAGGTCGGCAGGGAGGCCCACAATGAGCAGTTCTTC
CAISEVGREAHNEQFF
>TRBJ2-3|few|16|-|TRBV4-2
TGTGCCAGCAGCCAAGATGGAGGACAGTACACAGATACGCAGTATTTT
CASSQDGGQYTDTQYF
>TRBJ1-1|-|14|TRBD1|TRBV20-1
TGCAGTGCTAGATCAGAGGGGGCGAACACTGAAGCTTTCTTT
CSARSEGANTEAFF